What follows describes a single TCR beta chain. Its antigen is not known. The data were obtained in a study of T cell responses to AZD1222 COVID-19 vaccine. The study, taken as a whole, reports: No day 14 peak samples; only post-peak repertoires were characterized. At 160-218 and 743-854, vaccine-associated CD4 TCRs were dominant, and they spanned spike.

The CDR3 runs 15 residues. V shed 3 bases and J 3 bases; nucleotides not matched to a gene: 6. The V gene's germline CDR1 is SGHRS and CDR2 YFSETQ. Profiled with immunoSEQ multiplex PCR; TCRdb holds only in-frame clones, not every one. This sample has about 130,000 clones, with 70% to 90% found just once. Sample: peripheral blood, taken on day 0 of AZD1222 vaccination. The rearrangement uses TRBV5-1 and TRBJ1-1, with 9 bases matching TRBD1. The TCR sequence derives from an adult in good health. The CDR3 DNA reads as TGCGCCAGCAGCTCGCGGACAGGGGATGACACTGAAGCTTTCTTT. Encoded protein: CASSSRTGDDTEAFF.